This T cell receptor (beta chain) was sequenced during a study of shared clonotypes between healthy human individuals (dated by TCRdb to 2018 to 2020). About the study as a whole: Three men and two women, aged 18 to 49 years, made up the cohort. To estimate repertoire size and how much clonotypes are shared between individuals, the study performed deep sequencing of blood TCR repertoires from roughly five healthy adults. For each donor, CD4 naive and CD4 memory were each given three plates, CD8 naive was given two plates, and CD8 memory was given one plate. Per donor, leukapheresis produced somewhere between about 0.8 and 9.5 billion PBMCs. Different laboratories and diverse techniques were used to prepare libraries and sequence TCR repertoires, to increase sequencing depth and limit assay-specific biases.

Donors were healthy HIV-negative adults with no recently reported acute infections or vaccinations. Every donor was a Caucasian adult living in Nashville, Tennessee, USA. CD4+ T cells were enriched through magnetic negative selection, after which naive cells were positively selected on CD45RA and the remaining negative fraction served as the memory subset. After blood collection by leukapheresis, PBMCs were isolated using Ficoll-Histopaque density gradient centrifugation and then cryopreserved in the vapor phase of liquid nitrogen. Purity and quantity of every magnetically sorted T cell population were checked by analytical flow cytometry. Genomic DNA was isolated from each sorted fraction and quantified by UV absorbance on a Nanodrop 2000c. Here is what the overall study found, with its caveats: The genetic and exposure-history diversity represented was limited by the small number of donors. Naive subsets generally had larger estimated clonotype richness than memory subsets. Clonotypes shared by all four sorted-subset donors showed higher generation probabilities than non-shared clonotypes. Pairwise subsampling led to the expectation that sequencing depth would affect the degree of clonotype sharing among donors. Incomplete sequencing was indicated by rarefaction of sorted-subset datasets, despite the large sequencing depth. Sharing across several donors was observed for about 5% of naive CD4, over 3% of naive CD8, 2% to 2.5% of memory CD4, and roughly 0.4% of memory CD8 clonotypes. Sampling was restricted to blood, and TCR repertoires in tissues likely differ from the TCR repertoires found in blood.

TCR CDR3 regions were amplified from genomic DNA by multiplex PCR using the deep immunoSEQ assay. Extracted genomic DNA from each cell subset was distributed evenly across all wells of several immunoSEQ 96-well plates, and each plate was treated as a replicate. For sorted subsets, approximately 190 ng genomic DNA, equal to about 30,000 T cell genomes, was loaded into each replicate PCR. The purified libraries were quantified using a Qubit 3.0 fluorometer, sized with a Bioanalyzer 2100, and then quantified again using the KAPA Library Quantification kit. Each immunoSEQ 96-well plate was sequenced on its own single-read 150-cycle Illumina NextSeq 550 flow cell. The authors processed their data as follows. Because only junctional sequences without quality scores were contained in the immunoSEQ output, filtering matching that applied to full-length reads could not be performed. To assign V/J genes and CDR3, sequences were annotated against IMGT germline references using PyIR, a Python wrapper for IgBLAST v1.9. Any read was removed if the V/J assignment was weak (E-value above 1e-6), the CDR3 was missing, or the read contained stop codons, out-of-frame junctions, or ambiguous translated residues. V3J clonotypes were defined by identical inferred V gene, J gene, and CDR3 amino acid sequence. Percentage overlap between repertoires was calculated by dividing the number of shared unique clonotypes by the size of the smaller repertoire. Repertoire richness was assessed with RTK rarefaction, the Chao1 estimator, and Recon v2.1 estimates of unobserved clonotypes. OLGA was used to compute generation probabilities for all TCRbeta clonotypes that the gDNA method yielded from several donors. As stored in TCRdb, this immuneACCESS dataset retains in-frame rearrangements with V and J assigned. A fraction of the clones does not appear; measured against another copy, unresolved V genes explain less than half of the discrepancy, and the remainder lacks a known reason. V, J and clone size derive from that table, while D and trimming were established from the DNA sequence. The sample has over a million clones on record, around 82% of them singletons. The ten largest clones represent about 0.52% of the sample.

The CDR3 spans 14 residues, from the cysteine through the phenylalanine. This entry keeps only the CDR3 DNA: 42 bases, framed from base 1. CDR1 and CDR2 are drawn from the germline V gene (reference sequence): MNHEY, SMNVEV. Relative to germline, V is 6 bases shorter and J is 7 bases shorter, with 18 bases between their ends. On this clone itself: What antigen it recognizes has not been identified. Within one base of it there is no much larger clone, and no base qualities were kept.

This receptor was identified in a man between 18 and 35 years old in good health. Some clones in this sample may be carry-over from other donors' samples. Source material: memory CD4+ T cells from PBMCs. The cell subset or site label here, explained by the study, means: CD45RA-negative fraction. The rearranged chain carries TRBV27 and TRBJ1-2, and perhaps TRBD1 as D gene, on 5 matching bases. CDR3 reads: CASSQDLDSSGYTF. The DNA is as follows: TGTGCCAGCAGCCAAGACCTCGACAGCTCTGGCTACACCTTC.